The 28 T cell receptor beta chains given below trace back to one sample, sequenced in a study of cytomegalovirus exposure and HLA in healthy donors. PCR primers comprised 60 Vbeta and 13 Jbeta primers. Profiled with immunoSEQ multiplex PCR; TCRdb holds only in-frame clones, not every one. The sample consists of some 87,000 clones, around 76% of them appearing once. Sequencing was performed on PBMCs. The receptors originated from a man aged 18 to 30 in good health and CMV-seropositive.

This clone showed up just once. V is TRBV7-6 and J is TRBJ2-7; 12 bases are a match to TRBD2. CDR3 length equals 16 residues. With 5 bases clipped from V and 5 bases from J, the junction kept 10 bases outside the gene matches. The germline V gene encodes CDR1 SGHVS and CDR2 FNYEAQ. The CDR3 sequence: CASSGRRGLAGNEQYF. In DNA, the CDR3 is TGTGCCAGCAGCGGAAGAAGGGGACTAGCGGGCAACGAGCAGTACTTC.

V and J are TRBV6-6 and TRBJ2-1; possibly TRBD2 for D (6 bases). V lost 7 bases to trimming and J lost 5 bases, with 18 bases between them. Germline CDR1 reads MNHNY; CDR2 reads SVGAGI (reference sequence). The CDR3 is 15 residues long. CDR3 in amino acids: CASTGTGTRDNEQFF. CDR3 DNA: TGTGCCAGCACAGGGACCGGGACTCGAGACAATGAGCAGTTCTTC.

The CDR3, as DNA: TGTGCCAGCAGCCAAGATGCGGGTGTTCGGTTCTCTGGGGCCAACGTCCTGACTTTC. Its translation: CASSQDAGVRFSGANVLTF. The chain links TRBV4-2 to TRBJ2-6, with D perhaps matching TRBD2 (5 bases). The CDR3 loop spans 19 amino acids. Germline CDR1 LGHNA, CDR2 YNFKEQ. Trimming pared 0 bases from V and 0 bases from J, leaving 15 bases between.

This clone was observed a handful of times. This sequence joins TRBV6-5 and TRBJ2-3; D ambiguous. The CDR3 consists of 11 residues. V was cut by 7 bases and J by 5 bases, with 7 bases left in between. CDR1 is MNHEY and CDR2 is SVGAGI in the germline V gene. In nucleotides, the CDR3 is TGTGCCAGCACCTACGGAGATACGCAGTATTTT. This encodes CASTYGDTQYF.

The V and J genes are TRBV4-1 and TRBJ2-3; perhaps TRBD1 as D (5 bases). V gave up 1 base and J gave up 2 bases, with 16 bases separating them. Germline CDR1 is MGHRA and CDR2 is YSYEKL. The CDR3 has 17 residues. CDR3 bases: TGCGCCAGCAGCCAAGCGATCAGACAGTATCCCACAGATACGCAGTATTTT. Protein: CASSQAIRQYPTDTQYF.

The chain recombines TRBV11-2 with TRBJ2-7, with TRBD2 as a possible D gene (6 bases). The CDR3 sequence is 14 residues long. Trimming cost V 6 bases and J 4 bases, with 16 bases left between them. Germline V CDR1 and CDR2: SGHAT, FQNNGV. CDR3 in amino acids: CASSSGGLGYEQYF. The CDR3 region has the DNA TGTGCCAGCAGTAGCGGCGGCTTGGGGTACGAGCAGTACTTC. The full variable domain, in which reference TRBV11-2 and TRBJ2-7 provide the parts outside the CDR3, is EAGVAQSPRYKIIEKRQSVAFWCNPISGHATLYWYQQILGQGPKLLIQFQNNGVVDDSQLPKDRFSAERLKGVDSTLKIQPAKLEDSAVYLCASSSGGLGYEQYFGPGTRLTVT.

V and J are TRBV11-3 and TRBJ2-1; the match to TRBD1 covers 9 bases. The CDR3 consists of 13 residues. V shed 5 bases and J 7 bases; nucleotides not matched to a gene: 3. Germline assignment: CDR1 SGHNT and CDR2 YENEEA. The CDR3 DNA reads TGTGCCAGCAGCCGGACAGGGGTAAATGAGCAGTTCTTC. Translating gives CASSRTGVNEQFF.

This clone occurred a few times. The chain joins TRBV11-3 to TRBJ2-1; 10 positions match TRBD1. Germline V gene sequence: CDR1 SGHNT, CDR2 YENEEA. The CDR3 extends over 15 amino acids. Losses at the gene ends were 1 base for V and 13 bases for J; bases not matched to a gene: 10. CDR3 bases: TGTGCCAGCAGCTTAGCGTTCGGGGGACAGGGGCCTCAGTTCTTC. It encodes CASSLAFGGQGPQFF.

This clone has only a few counts. The chain joins TRBV28 to TRBJ2-1; 7 bases match TRBD2. CDR1 and CDR2 (germline): MDHEN, SYDVKM. V lost 4 bases, J lost 6 bases, and 9 bases stayed unmatched. The CDR3 contains 15 residues. The CDR3 loop reads CASSSLAGGVNEQFF. In DNA, the CDR3 is TGTGCCAGCAGTTCCTTAGCGGGTGGAGTCAATGAGCAGTTCTTC.

The chain uses TRBV6-4 and TRBJ2-2; weak D call: TRBD2 (5 bases). The CDR3 sequence is 14 residues long. V was shortened by 10 bases and J by 0 bases, with 12 bases between the two germline ends. Germline assignment: CDR1 MRHNA and CDR2 SNTAGT. This CDR3 reads CATSGAANTGELFF. Written as DNA, the CDR3 is TGTGCCACCTCAGGAGCGGCGAACACCGGGGAGCTGTTTTTT.

This clone came up a few times. V is TRBV6-1 and J is TRBJ2-2, with TRBD2 matching 13 bases. This CDR3 spans 15 amino acids. Trimming removed 5 bases from V and 4 bases from J; junction bases left unmatched: 1. Germline V lookup: CDR1 MNHNS, CDR2 SASEGT. CDR3 nucleotides: TGTGCCAGCAGTCGGACTAGCGGGAGCACCGGGGAGCTGTTTTTT. Residues: CASSRTSGSTGELFF.

The V and J genes are TRBV29-1 and TRBJ2-1, with 11 nucleotides matching TRBD2. V trimming: 4 bases; J trimming: 8 bases; junction bases outside the gene matches: 4. Germline V CDR1 and CDR2: SQVTM, ANQGSEA. This CDR3 spans 13 amino acids. Written as DNA, the CDR3 is TGCAGCGTTGCCGGGACTAGCGGCCATGAGCAGTTCTTC. As protein: CSVAGTSGHEQFF.

This chain connects TRBV28 to TRBJ2-1; 11 bases match TRBD1. CDR3 size: 15 residues. V shed 6 bases and J 2 bases; nucleotides not matched to a gene: 3. The germline CDR1 and CDR2 sequences are MDHEN and SYDVKM. CDR3 residues: CASRRTGGAYNEQFF. The CDR3 nucleotides are TGTGCCAGCAGACGGACAGGGGGCGCCTACAATGAGCAGTTCTTC.

The chain uses TRBV2 and TRBJ2-6; 7 positions match TRBD2. V was pared by 9 bases and J by 2 bases, with 1 base of the junction left unmatched. Looked up from germline, CDR1 is SNHLY and CDR2 is FYNNEI. This CDR3 is built from 13 residues. The CDR3 DNA sequence: TGTGCCAGGGGGGGGGCTGGGGCCAACGTCCTGACTTTC. It is translated as CARGGAGANVLTF.

The chain carries TRBV28 and TRBJ1-2; 8 bases are a match to TRBD1. CDR1 is MDHEN, CDR2 SYDVKM, per germline. V dropped 5 bases and J dropped 4; count of bases not matched to a gene: 6. The CDR3 has 14 amino acids. The CDR3 reads CASSGSGQGYGYTF. The CDR3 DNA reads as TGTGCCAGCAGTGGTTCAGGACAGGGCTATGGCTACACCTTC.

In this sample, this clone turned up a few times. This chain's CDR3 is CASSLRAGGRAGELFF. The CDR3 DNA reads as TGTGCCAGCAGCTTGCGGGCAGGGGGAAGGGCCGGGGAGCTGTTTTTT. The chain has TRBV5-6 and TRBJ2-2; 7 nucleotides agree with TRBD1. The CDR3 loop spans 16 amino acids. With 1 base clipped from V and 6 bases from J, the junction kept 9 bases outside the gene matches. In germline, CDR1 is SGHDT, CDR2 YYEEEE.

J is TRBJ1-1 and V is TRBV5-6; D might be TRBD1 (6 bases). V was cut by 3 bases and J by 2 bases, with 17 bases left in between. Germline V gene sequence: CDR1 SGHDT, CDR2 YYEEEE. This CDR3 has 16 amino acids. CDR3 nucleotide sequence: TGTGCCAGCAGCTCTCCAGGCTGGACAGCAAACACTGAAGCTTTCTTT. It codes for CASSSPGWTANTEAFF.

The chain links TRBV25-1 to TRBJ2-7; 8 nucleotides align to TRBD1. The CDR3 is made up of 14 amino acids. Trimming removed 4 bases from V and 5 bases from J; junction bases left unmatched: 7. The germline V gene encodes CDR1 MGHDK and CDR2 SYGVNS. This chain's CDR3 is CASSVTTGAHEQYF. Written as DNA, the CDR3 is TGTGCCAGCAGTGTCACGACAGGGGCCCACGAGCAGTACTTC.

V gene TRBV7-9 combines with J gene TRBJ1-2; TRBD1 aligns across 9 bases. Germline CDR1 is SEHNR and CDR2 is FQNEAQ (reference sequence). The V and J ends lost 5 bases and 4 bases, in that order; junction bases with no gene match: 14. This CDR3 comprises 17 residues. CDR3 sequence reads: CASSPLQQGASGYGYTF. The CDR3 DNA reads as TGTGCCAGCAGCCCCCTTCAACAGGGGGCGTCCGGCTATGGCTACACCTTC.

The V gene is TRBV9, the J gene TRBJ2-1; TRBD2 matches at 8 bases. Germline CDR1 is SGDLS and CDR2 is YYNGEE. V gave up 3 bases and J gave up 1 base; unmatched junction bases: 3. This CDR3 is 15 amino acids long. The DNA of the CDR3 is TGTGCCAGCAGCGAACTAGCGGTTTCCTACAATGAGCAGTTCTTC. Translated, it gives CASSELAVSYNEQFF.

The chain employs TRBV4-1 and TRBJ2-5, with 12 bases aligning to TRBD2. This CDR3 region has 17 residues. The junction had 7 bases not matched to a gene; V was cut back by 3 bases and J by 2 bases. Germline values: CDR1 MGHRA, CDR2 YSYEKL. The CDR3 nucleotides are TGCGCCAGCAGCCAGGGACTAGCGGGCGAGGCACAAGAGACCCAGTACTTC. This sequence encodes CASSQGLAGEAQETQYF.

The chain carries TRBV6-6 and TRBJ1-1; D is ambiguous. V lost 6 bases to trimming and J lost 6 bases, with 14 bases between them. The germline V gene encodes CDR1 MNHNY and CDR2 SVGAGI (reference sequence). This CDR3 contains 13 residues. The CDR3 sequence is CASRMTKQSEAFF. The DNA of the CDR3 is TGTGCCAGCAGGATGACAAAGCAATCTGAAGCTTTCTTT.

CDR3 sequence (DNA): TGCGCCAGCAGCTCCCAAGACTACGCAGAGACCCAGTACTTC. Its protein product is CASSSQDYAETQYF. This chain connects TRBV5-1 to TRBJ2-5; D may be TRBD2 (5 bases). The germline V and J ends were trimmed by 3 bases and 4 bases, with 13 bases remaining between them. CDR1 and CDR2 from the germline V gene are SGHRS and YFSETQ. The CDR3 sequence is 14 residues long.

The rearrangement uses TRBV11-2 and TRBJ2-7; 12 positions agree with TRBD1. The CDR3 runs to 16 residues. Germline V gene data show CDR1 as SGHAT and CDR2 as FQNNGV. V dropped 7 bases and J dropped 4; count of bases not matched to a gene: 11. CDR3 sequence reads: CASNDRWDRGHYEQYF. The DNA for the CDR3 is TGTGCCAGCAACGATCGATGGGACAGGGGGCATTACGAGCAGTACTTC.

This clone was counted once. The CDR3 DNA sequence: TGCGCCAGCAGCCCCTTGGGGACTCCTAACAATGAGCAGTTCTTC. This encodes CASSPLGTPNNEQFF. The rearrangement links TRBV5-1 to TRBJ2-1, with a possible D match to TRBD2 (6 bases). CDR3 length: 15 residues. Germline V gene lookup returns CDR1 SGHRS and CDR2 YFSETQ. Trimming stripped 4 bases from V and 5 bases from J, with 16 bases between.

This chain links TRBV19 with TRBJ2-1; TRBD1 aligns across 11 bases. The CDR3 consists of 15 residues. V was clipped by 8 bases and J by 8 bases; unmatched bases: 11. CDR1 LNHDA and CDR2 SQIVND come from the germline V gene (reference sequence). The CDR3 bases are TGTGCCAGTGGGTCGGACAGGGGGCGGATCGATGAGCAGTTCTTC. Translating gives CASGSDRGRIDEQFF.

This clone was observed a single time. CDR3 coding DNA: TGTGCCAGCAGTTACAGCGGGACAGGGACATATGGCTACACCTTC. Translating it yields CASSYSGTGTYGYTF. The chain joins TRBV6-5 to TRBJ1-2; TRBD1 matches at 9 bases. V was clipped by 2 bases and J by 5 bases; unmatched bases: 6. Germline lookup yields CDR1 MNHEY and CDR2 SVGAGI. The CDR3 loop spans 15 amino acids.

The rearrangement uses TRBV13 and TRBJ1-4; 7 bases line up with TRBD1. CDR3 size: 14 residues. Germline V gene sequence: CDR1 PRHDT, CDR2 FYEKMQ (reference sequence). V gave up 5 bases and J gave up 7 bases; unmatched junction bases: 7. In DNA, the CDR3 is TGTGCCAGCAGCCCCCGGGACAGAGGTGAAAAACTGTTTTTT. It is translated as CASSPRDRGEKLFF.